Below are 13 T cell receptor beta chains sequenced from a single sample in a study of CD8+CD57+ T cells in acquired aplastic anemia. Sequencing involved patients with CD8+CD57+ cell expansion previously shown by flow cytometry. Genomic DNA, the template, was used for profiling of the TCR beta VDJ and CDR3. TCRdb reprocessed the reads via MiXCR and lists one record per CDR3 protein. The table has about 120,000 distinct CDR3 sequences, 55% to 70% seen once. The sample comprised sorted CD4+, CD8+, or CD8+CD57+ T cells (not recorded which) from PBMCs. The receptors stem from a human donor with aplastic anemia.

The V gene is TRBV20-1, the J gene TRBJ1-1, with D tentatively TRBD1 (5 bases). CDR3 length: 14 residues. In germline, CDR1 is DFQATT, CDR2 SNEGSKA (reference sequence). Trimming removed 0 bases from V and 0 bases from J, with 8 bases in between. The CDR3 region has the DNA TGCAGTGCTAGAGAGGACACATTGAACACTGAAGCTTTCTTT. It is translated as CSAREDTLNTEAFF.

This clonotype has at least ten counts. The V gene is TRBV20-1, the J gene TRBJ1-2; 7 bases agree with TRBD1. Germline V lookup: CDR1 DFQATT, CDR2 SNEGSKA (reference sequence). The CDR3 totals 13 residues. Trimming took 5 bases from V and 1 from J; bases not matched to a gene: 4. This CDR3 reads CSAFDRDNYGYTF. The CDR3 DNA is TGCAGTGCTTTTGACAGGGATAACTATGGCTACACCTTC.

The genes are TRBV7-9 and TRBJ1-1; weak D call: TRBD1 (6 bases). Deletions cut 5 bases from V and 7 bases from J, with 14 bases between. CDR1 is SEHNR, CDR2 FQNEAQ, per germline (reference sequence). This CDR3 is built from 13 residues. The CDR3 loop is CASSREGGFEAFF. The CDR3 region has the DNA TGTGCCAGCAGCCGGGAGGGGGGATTTGAAGCTTTCTTT.

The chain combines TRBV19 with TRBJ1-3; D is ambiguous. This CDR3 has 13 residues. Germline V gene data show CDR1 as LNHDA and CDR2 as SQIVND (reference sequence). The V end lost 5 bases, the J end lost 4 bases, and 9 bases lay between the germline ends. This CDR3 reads CASSVLPGNTIYF. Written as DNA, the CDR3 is TGTGCCAGTAGTGTTCTCCCCGGAAACACCATATATTTT. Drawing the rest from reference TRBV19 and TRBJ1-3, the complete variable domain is DGGITQSPKYLFRKEGQNVTLSCEQNLNHDAMYWYRQDPGQGLRLIYYSQIVNDFQKGDIAEGYSVSREKKESFPLTVTSAQKNPTAFYLCASSVLPGNTIYFGEGSWLTVV.

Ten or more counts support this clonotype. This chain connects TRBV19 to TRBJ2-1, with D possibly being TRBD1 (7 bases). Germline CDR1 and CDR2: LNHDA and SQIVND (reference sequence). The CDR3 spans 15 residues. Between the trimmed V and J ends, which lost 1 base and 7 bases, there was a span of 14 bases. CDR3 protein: CASSIVEGQLNEQFF. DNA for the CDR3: TGTGCCAGTAGTATAGTGGAGGGACAGCTAAATGAGCAGTTCTTC.

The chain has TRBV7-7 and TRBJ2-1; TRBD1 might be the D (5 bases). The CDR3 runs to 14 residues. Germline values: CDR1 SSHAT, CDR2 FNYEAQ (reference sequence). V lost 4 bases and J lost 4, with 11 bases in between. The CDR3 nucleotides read TGTGCCAGCAGCTCAGAGACAGCGTACAATGAGCAGTTCTTC. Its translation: CASSSETAYNEQFF.

The CDR3 DNA is TGTGCCAGCACTAGAGCCTGGAACTATGGCTACACCTTC. As protein: CASTRAWNYGYTF. V gene TRBV2 combines with J gene TRBJ1-2; no clear D. The V end lost 7 bases, the J end lost 2 bases, and 11 bases lay between the germline ends. The CDR3 consists of 13 residues. Germline CDR1 SNHLY, CDR2 FYNNEI.

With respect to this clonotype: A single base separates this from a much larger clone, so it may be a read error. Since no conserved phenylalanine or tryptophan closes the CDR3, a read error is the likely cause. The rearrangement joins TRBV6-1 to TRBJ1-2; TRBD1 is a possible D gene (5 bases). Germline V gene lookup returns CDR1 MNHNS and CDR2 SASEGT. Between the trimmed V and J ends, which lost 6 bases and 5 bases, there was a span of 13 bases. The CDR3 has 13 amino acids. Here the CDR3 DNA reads TGTGCCAGCAGACAAGACAGTTATTATGGCTACACCCTC. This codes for CASRQDSYYGYTL.

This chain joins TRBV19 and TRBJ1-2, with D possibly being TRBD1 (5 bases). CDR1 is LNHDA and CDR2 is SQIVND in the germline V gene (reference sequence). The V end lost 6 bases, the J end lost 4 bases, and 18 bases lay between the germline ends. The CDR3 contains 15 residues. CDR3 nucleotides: TGTGCCAGTAGCCCGACAGCGCTACCCTCCTATGGCTACACCTTC. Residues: CASSPTALPSYGYTF.

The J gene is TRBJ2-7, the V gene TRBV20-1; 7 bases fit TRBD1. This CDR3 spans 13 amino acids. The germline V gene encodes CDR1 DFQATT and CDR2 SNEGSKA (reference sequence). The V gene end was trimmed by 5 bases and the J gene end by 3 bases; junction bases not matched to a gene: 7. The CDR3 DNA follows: TGCAGTGCTCACAGGGGTTGGCACTACGAGCAGTACTTC. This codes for CSAHRGWHYEQYF.

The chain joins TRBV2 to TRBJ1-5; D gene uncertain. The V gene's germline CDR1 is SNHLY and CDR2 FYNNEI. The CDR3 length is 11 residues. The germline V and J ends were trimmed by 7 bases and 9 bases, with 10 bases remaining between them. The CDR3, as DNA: TGTGCCAGCATGGGCGGACGGCCCCAGCATTTT. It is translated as CASMGGRPQHF.

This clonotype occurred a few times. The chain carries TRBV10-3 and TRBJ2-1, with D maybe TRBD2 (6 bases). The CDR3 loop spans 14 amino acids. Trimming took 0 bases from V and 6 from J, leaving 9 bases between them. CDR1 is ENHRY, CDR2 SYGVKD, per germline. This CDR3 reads CAISESGGVNEQFF. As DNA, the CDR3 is TGTGCCATCAGTGAGTCGGGGGGAGTCAATGAGCAGTTCTTC.

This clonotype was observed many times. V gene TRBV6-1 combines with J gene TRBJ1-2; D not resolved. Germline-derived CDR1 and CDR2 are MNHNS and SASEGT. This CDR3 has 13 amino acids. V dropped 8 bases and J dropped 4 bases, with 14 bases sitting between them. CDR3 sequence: CASDYEAGYGYTF. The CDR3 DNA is TGTGCCAGCGACTATGAAGCCGGCTATGGCTACACCTTC.